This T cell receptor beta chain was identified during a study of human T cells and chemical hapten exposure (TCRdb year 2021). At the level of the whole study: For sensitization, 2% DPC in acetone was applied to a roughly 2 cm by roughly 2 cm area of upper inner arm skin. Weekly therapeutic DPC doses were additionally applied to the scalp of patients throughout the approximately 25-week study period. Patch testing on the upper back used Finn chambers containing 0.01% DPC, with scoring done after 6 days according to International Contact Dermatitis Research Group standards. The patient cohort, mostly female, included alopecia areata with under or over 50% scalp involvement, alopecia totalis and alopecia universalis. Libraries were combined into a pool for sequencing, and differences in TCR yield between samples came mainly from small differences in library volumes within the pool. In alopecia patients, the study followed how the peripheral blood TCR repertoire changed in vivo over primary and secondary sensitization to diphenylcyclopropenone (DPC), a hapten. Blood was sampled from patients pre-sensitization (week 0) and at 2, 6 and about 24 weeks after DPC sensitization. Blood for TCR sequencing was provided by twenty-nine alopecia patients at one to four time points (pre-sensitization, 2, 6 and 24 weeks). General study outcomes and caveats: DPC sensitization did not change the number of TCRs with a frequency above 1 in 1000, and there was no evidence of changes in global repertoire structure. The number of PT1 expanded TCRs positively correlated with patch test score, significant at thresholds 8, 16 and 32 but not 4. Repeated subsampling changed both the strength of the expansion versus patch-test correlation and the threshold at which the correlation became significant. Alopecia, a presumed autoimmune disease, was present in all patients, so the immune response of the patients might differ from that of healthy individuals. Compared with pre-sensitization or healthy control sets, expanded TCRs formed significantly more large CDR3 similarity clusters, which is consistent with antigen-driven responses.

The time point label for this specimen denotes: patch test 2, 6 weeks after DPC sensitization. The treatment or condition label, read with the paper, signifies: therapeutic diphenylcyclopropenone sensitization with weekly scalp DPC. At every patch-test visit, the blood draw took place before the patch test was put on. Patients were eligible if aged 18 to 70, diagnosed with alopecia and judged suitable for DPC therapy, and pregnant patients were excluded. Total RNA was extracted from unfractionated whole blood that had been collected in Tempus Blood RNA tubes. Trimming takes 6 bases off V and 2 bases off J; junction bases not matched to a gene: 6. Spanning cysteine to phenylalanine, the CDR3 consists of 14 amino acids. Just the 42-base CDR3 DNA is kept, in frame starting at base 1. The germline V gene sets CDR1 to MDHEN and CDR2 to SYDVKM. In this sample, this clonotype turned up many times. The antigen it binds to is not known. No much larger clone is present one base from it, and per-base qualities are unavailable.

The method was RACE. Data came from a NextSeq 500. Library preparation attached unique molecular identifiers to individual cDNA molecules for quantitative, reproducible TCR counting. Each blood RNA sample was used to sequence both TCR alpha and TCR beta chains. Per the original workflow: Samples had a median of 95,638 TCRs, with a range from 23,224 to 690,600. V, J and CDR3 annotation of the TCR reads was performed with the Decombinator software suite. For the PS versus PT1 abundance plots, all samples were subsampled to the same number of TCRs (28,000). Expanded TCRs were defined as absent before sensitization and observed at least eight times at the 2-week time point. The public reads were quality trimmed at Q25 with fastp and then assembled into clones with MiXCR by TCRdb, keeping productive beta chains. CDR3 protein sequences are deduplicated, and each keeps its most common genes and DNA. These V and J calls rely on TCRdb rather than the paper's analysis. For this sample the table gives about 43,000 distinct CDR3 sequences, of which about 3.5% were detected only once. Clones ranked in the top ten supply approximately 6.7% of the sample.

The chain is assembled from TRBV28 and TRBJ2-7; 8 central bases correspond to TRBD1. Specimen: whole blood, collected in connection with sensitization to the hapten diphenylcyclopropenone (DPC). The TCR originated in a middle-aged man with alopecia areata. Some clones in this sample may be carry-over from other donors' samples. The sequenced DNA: TGTGCCAGCAGGGAGACAGGGGCTCCCTACGAGCAGTACTTC. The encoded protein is CASRETGAPYEQYF.